This passage covers 26 T cell receptor beta chains from one sample sequenced in a study of T cell responses to AZD1222 COVID-19 vaccine (dated by TCRdb to the early 2020s). The time point label corresponds to: baseline before first vaccination. Library construction relied on the immunoSEQ multiplex PCR assay. Entries here come from immuneACCESS through TCRdb and include only in-frame sequences with V and J called. Some clones fail to appear in such tables; in the studies checked, an unresolved V gene covers under half of the shortfall, and the cause of the remainder is unknown. The sample records around 130,000 clones, about 86% of which are singletons. Roughly an eighth of the sample is held by the ten biggest clonotypes. Sample: peripheral blood, taken on day 0 of AZD1222 vaccination. The receptors originated from an adult in good health.

The CDR3 region is CASYGPQEKLFF. CDR3 nucleotides: TGTGCCAGCTATGGGCCCCAAGAAAAACTGTTTTTT. The chain links TRBV2 to TRBJ1-4; D not resolved. The ends were cut back, 8 bases at V and 8 bases at J, with 12 bases in the middle. CDR1 and CDR2 from the germline V gene are SNHLY and FYNNEI. CDR3 length equals 12 residues.

V and J are TRBV19 and TRBJ1-2, with 7 bases fitting TRBD1. The CDR3 is made up of 15 amino acids. V was pared by 3 bases and J by 1 base, with 5 bases of the junction left unmatched. From germline, CDR1 is LNHDA and CDR2 SQIVND (reference sequence). CDR3 DNA: TGTGCCAGTAGTATTCGTCAGGGGGGTAACTATGGCTACACCTTC. As protein: CASSIRQGGNYGYTF.

This clone was counted between two and nine times. The chain uses TRBV4-1 and TRBJ1-5; possible D gene TRBD1, 6 bases. Germline lookup yields CDR1 MGHRA and CDR2 YSYEKL. This CDR3 is built from 15 residues. Trimming took 3 bases from V and 1 from J, leaving 10 bases between them. CDR3 residues: CASSQRGESNQPQHF. As DNA, the CDR3 is TGCGCCAGCAGCCAGAGGGGGGAAAGCAATCAGCCCCAGCATTTT.

The chain uses TRBV19 and TRBJ1-6; 8 nucleotides agree with TRBD1. With V trimmed by 4 bases and J by 5 bases, 7 bases remained unmatched. Germline-derived CDR1 and CDR2 are LNHDA and SQIVND (reference sequence). The CDR3 is made up of 16 amino acids. The CDR3 spells CASSTGQGRDNSPLHF. In DNA form, the CDR3 reads TGTGCCAGTAGTACCGGACAGGGCAGGGATAATTCACCCCTCCACTTT.

The V and J genes are TRBV12-2 and TRBJ1-4; the table calls TRBD1, which could not be checked here. TRBV12-2 is a pseudogene segment. This CDR3 is built from 14 residues. CDR3 in amino acids: CASRPTATNEKLFF. In DNA form, the CDR3 reads TGTGCAAGTCGCCCGACAGCAACTAATGAAAAACTGTTTTTT.

The chain has TRBV5-6 and TRBJ2-7; the D gene is possibly TRBD2 (7 bases). Trimming pared 4 bases from V and 3 bases from J, leaving 20 bases between. CDR3 length equals 16 residues. Germline V gene data show CDR1 as SGHDT and CDR2 as YYEEEE. In nucleotides, the CDR3 is TGTGCCAGCAGCCTGGGGGCGGGGGCTCAAGGCTACGAGCAGTACTTC. The encoded protein is CASSLGAGAQGYEQYF.

The chain employs TRBV6-1 and TRBJ1-5; TRBD1 matches at 7 bases. Germline V gene lookup returns CDR1 MNHNS and CDR2 SASEGT. This CDR3 spans 17 amino acids. J gave up 3 bases and V 4 bases, and 12 bases lay outside the gene matches. The CDR3 DNA reads TGTGCCAGCAGTGGGCCCAGACAGGGAAGGAACAATCAGCCCCAGCATTTT. Protein product: CASSGPRQGRNNQPQHF.

CDR3 bases: TGTGCCTGGAGTGCCCTAGCGGGAGTTGACGAGCAGTACTTC. This encodes CAWSALAGVDEQYF. The chain recombines TRBV30 with TRBJ2-7; 10 nucleotides match TRBD2. The V gene's germline CDR1 is GTSNPN and CDR2 SVGIG (reference sequence). The CDR3 extends over 14 amino acids. J lost 5 bases, V lost 1 base, and 5 bases had no gene match.

The chain uses TRBV19 and TRBJ2-3; D gene ambiguous. Trimming shortened V by 6 bases and J by 0 bases, and 13 bases separated the two germline ends. The CDR3 sequence is 15 residues long. Germline CDR1 and CDR2: LNHDA and SQIVND (reference sequence). The CDR3 sequence is CASRHPGLSTDTQYF. CDR3 sequence (DNA): TGTGCCAGTAGACATCCGGGCCTAAGCACAGATACGCAGTATTTT.

This chain joins TRBV11-2 and TRBJ2-2; 10 nucleotides align to TRBD1. In germline, CDR1 is SGHAT, CDR2 FQNNGV. Unmatched junction bases numbered 2, after V lost 4 bases and J lost 6 bases. This CDR3 is 14 amino acids long. CDR3: CASSSGTGAGELFF. CDR3 DNA sequence: TGTGCCAGCAGCTCCGGGACAGGGGCCGGGGAGCTGTTTTTT. Together with reference TRBV11-2 and TRBJ2-2, the CDR3 gives the full variable domain: EAGVAQSPRYKIIEKRQSVAFWCNPISGHATLYWYQQILGQGPKLLIQFQNNGVVDDSQLPKDRFSAERLKGVDSTLKIQPAKLEDSAVYLCASSSGTGAGELFFGEGSRLTVL.

The genes are TRBV7-3 and TRBJ1-2; 7 bases line up with TRBD1. CDR1 and CDR2 (germline): SGHTA, FQGTGA. Trimming cost V 1 base and J 7 bases; bases outside gene matches: 9. The CDR3 has 15 residues. The CDR3 region is CASSLNQDRVSGYTF. CDR3 DNA: TGTGCCAGCAGCTTAAACCAAGACAGGGTTAGTGGCTACACCTTC.

The chain carries TRBV27 and TRBJ2-7; D gene unclear. Germline assignment: CDR1 MNHEY and CDR2 SMNVEV (reference sequence). Trimming removed 6 bases at V and 4 bases at J, with 16 bases between. The CDR3 has 14 amino acids. The CDR3 DNA reads as TGTGCCAGCAGCGACTCACCCGGCCCGTACGAGCAGTACTTC. Amino acids: CASSDSPGPYEQYF.

The table lists this clone with a count of one. The chain carries TRBV4-1 and TRBJ2-3; D may correspond to TRBD1 or TRBD2 (5 bases each). The V end lost 2 bases, the J end lost 2 bases, and 20 bases lay between the germline ends. Germline CDR1 and CDR2: MGHRA and YSYEKL. This CDR3 spans 18 amino acids. Here the CDR3 reads CASSQPTLRGRFTDTQYF. As DNA, the CDR3 is TGCGCCAGCAGCCAACCCACGTTGAGGGGCCGTTTCACAGATACGCAGTATTTT.

V and J are TRBV29-1 and TRBJ2-3; tentatively, D is TRBD2 (6 bases). The CDR3 is made up of 13 amino acids. The germline V gene encodes CDR1 SQVTM and CDR2 ANQGSEA. The germline V and J ends were trimmed by 4 bases and 2 bases, with 10 bases remaining between them. The CDR3 DNA reads as TGCAGCGTTGCGGGGGTAAACACAGATACGCAGTATTTT. Its translation is CSVAGVNTDTQYF.

The sample holds a few counts of this clone. The V call is TRBV19, the J call TRBJ2-7, with 8 bases lining up with TRBD1. This CDR3 comprises 14 residues. Germline V lookup: CDR1 LNHDA, CDR2 SQIVND (reference sequence). The ends lost 3 bases at V and 6 bases at J; junction bases unmatched: 7. Here the CDR3 reads CASSITGGVREQYF. The CDR3 region has the DNA TGTGCCAGTAGTATCACAGGGGGAGTTCGCGAGCAGTACTTC.

The chain joins TRBV18 to TRBJ2-5; 12 nucleotides align to TRBD2. CDR3 length equals 17 residues. V was clipped by 3 bases and J by 6 bases; unmatched bases: 11. Germline CDR1 is KGHSH and CDR2 is LQKENI. The CDR3 region has the DNA TGTGCCAGCTCACCCCAGACGACTAGCGGGAGAATCCAGACCCAGTACTTC. Protein: CASSPQTTSGRIQTQYF.

The rearrangement uses TRBV27 and TRBJ2-2; a weak D match, TRBD2 (6 bases). Germline-derived CDR1 and CDR2 are MNHEY and SMNVEV (reference sequence). Trimming stripped 5 bases from V and 5 bases from J, with 15 bases between. This CDR3 spans 15 amino acids. As DNA, the CDR3 is TGTGCCAGCAGTATTTTCATCGGGGGTACCGGGGAGCTGTTTTTT. This sequence encodes CASSIFIGGTGELFF.

The chain links TRBV6-5 to TRBJ1-2; a possible D gene is TRBD1 (5 bases). CDR3 size: 13 residues. Germline loops: CDR1 MNHEY, CDR2 SVGAGI. V dropped 5 bases and J dropped 8 bases, with 15 bases sitting between them. The DNA of the CDR3 is TGTGCCAGCAGTCCGGGACCCAGGGAGGGCTACACCTTC. This sequence encodes CASSPGPREGYTF.

CDR3 residues: CASSPPGKQGVDTEAFF. The CDR3 nucleotides are TGTGCCAGCTCACCACCGGGTAAACAGGGTGTAGACACTGAAGCTTTCTTT. The chain joins TRBV18 to TRBJ1-1, with D perhaps TRBD1 (6 bases). The CDR3 consists of 17 residues. V was trimmed by 0 bases and J by 3 bases, leaving 17 bases between them. Per germline, CDR1 KGHSH and CDR2 LQKENI.

The chain recombines TRBV5-4 with TRBJ1-1; D uncertain. V was clipped by 1 base and J by 0 bases, with 7 bases between them. CDR1 and CDR2 from the germline V gene are SGHNT and YYREEE (reference sequence). The CDR3 contains 14 residues. The CDR3, as DNA: TGTGCCAGCAGCTTGAACACTTTGAACACTGAAGCTTTCTTT. Its protein is CASSLNTLNTEAFF.

The rearrangement links TRBV7-6 to TRBJ2-7; 7 nucleotides line up with TRBD2. The CDR3 is made up of 17 amino acids. J was trimmed by 0 bases and V by 4 bases; bases with no gene match: 12. Looked up from germline, CDR1 is SGHVS and CDR2 is FNYEAQ. CDR3 in DNA: TGTGCCAGCAGCTCCTTCCTTTACGGGGGGAGCTCCTACGAGCAGTACTTC. This encodes CASSSFLYGGSSYEQYF.

This clone was detected only a few times. The J gene is TRBJ1-2, the V gene TRBV4-2; tentatively, D is TRBD1 (6 bases). This CDR3 comprises 16 residues. V gave up 0 bases and J gave up 4 bases, with 15 bases separating them. CDR1 LGHNA and CDR2 YNFKEQ come from the germline V gene. CDR3 coding DNA: TGTGCCAGCAGCCAAGAGGGGGGGGGCAGAGTCTATGGCTACACCTTC. It is translated as CASSQEGGGRVYGYTF.

The CDR3 nucleotides are TGTGCCAGCAAGTTCGCAGGGACCTCCTACGAGCAGTACTTC. This codes for CASKFAGTSYEQYF. The gene calls are TRBV6-5 and TRBJ2-7, with D tentatively TRBD1 or TRBD2 (5 bases each). Germline V gene sequence: CDR1 MNHEY, CDR2 SVGAGI. This CDR3 is 14 amino acids long. Trimming removed 7 bases from V and 0 bases from J, with 13 bases in between.

The genes are TRBV7-2 and TRBJ1-4, with TRBD1 identical over 12 bases. From germline, CDR1 is SGHTA and CDR2 FQGNSA. V trimming: 3 bases; J trimming: 8 bases; junction bases outside the gene matches: 4. The CDR3 runs 15 residues. CDR3 sequence: CASSFAGTGGEKLFF. For the CDR3, the DNA is TGTGCCAGCAGCTTTGCCGGGACAGGGGGCGAAAAACTGTTTTTT.

The J gene is TRBJ1-2, the V gene TRBV2; no clear D. CDR1 is SNHLY, CDR2 FYNNEI, per germline. V was pared by 4 bases and J by 5 bases, with 11 bases between. The CDR3 has 13 amino acids. CDR3: CASSAGNSYGYTF. In DNA form, the CDR3 reads TGTGCCAGCAGTGCCGGGAATTCTTATGGCTACACCTTC.

The chain recombines TRBV6-2 or TRBV6-3 with TRBJ2-5, with a possible D match to TRBD1 (5 bases). The CDR3 length is 15 residues. The ends were cut back, 2 bases at V and 1 base at J, with 11 bases in the middle. CDR1 MNHEY and CDR2 SVGEGT come from the germline V gene. CDR3 in amino acids: CASSYGGQGQETQYF. CDR3 DNA: TGTGCCAGCAGTTACGGTGGGCAGGGCCAAGAGACCCAGTACTTC.